Each of the 8 T cell receptor beta chains below was sequenced from the same sample in a study of blood T cells in healthy people across ages. A second PCR of 7 to 11 cycles used a sample-barcoded 5' primer and a J-beta primer mix. TCRdb reanalysed the 5' RACE reads using MiXCR and keeps one entry per CDR3 protein. The table has 550,000 to 600,000 distinct CDR3 sequences, 25% to 30% seen once. Source material: blood. The receptor set was obtained from a woman in her seventies in good health.

Turning to this clonotype: A much more abundant neighbour one base away suggests this may be a read error. The chain combines TRBV7-2 with TRBJ2-1; 8 bases align to TRBD2. V was clipped by 0 bases and J by 7 bases; unmatched bases: 8. This CDR3 is 16 amino acids long. The germline V gene has CDR1 SGHTA and CDR2 FQGNSA. The CDR3 protein is CASSLASGLGLNEQFF. The CDR3 DNA reads TGTGCCAGCAGCTTAGCCTCGGGACTAGGATTGAATGAGCAGTTCTTC.

The chain uses TRBV12-3 or TRBV12-4 and TRBJ1-1; D remains unclear. This CDR3 has 13 amino acids. The V end lost 5 bases, the J end lost 5 bases, and 12 bases lay between the germline ends. The CDR3 loop is CASSPRWGTEAFF. CDR3 coding DNA: TGTGCCAGCAGTCCCCGTTGGGGAACTGAAGCTTTCTTT.

This clonotype appeared a few times. This may come from a read error, since a much larger clone is one base off. This chain joins TRBV10-3 and TRBJ1-4, with unresolved D. Germline loops: CDR1 ENHRY, CDR2 SYGVKD. Trimming removed 2 bases at V and 6 bases at J, with 16 bases between. The CDR3 has 16 residues. Written as DNA, the CDR3 is TGTGCCATCAGTGAGAGTCCTTCGAGGCGGGATGAAAAACTGTTTTTT. Amino acids: CAISESPSRRDEKLFF.

The chain has TRBV3-1 and TRBJ1-2; no clear D gene. This CDR3 has 13 residues. With 7 bases removed from V and 8 bases from J, the gap between germline ends came to 17 bases. CDR1 and CDR2 from the germline V gene are LGHDT and YNNKEL (reference sequence). CDR3 sequence (DNA): TGTGCCAGCATAGGATCGTCGCTGGGAGGCTACACCTTC. It codes for CASIGSSLGGYTF.

This clonotype has just a few counts. The V gene is TRBV21-1, the J gene TRBJ2-7; the D segment call TRBD2 is taken from the table without a DNA check. TRBV21-1 is marked as a pseudogene. This CDR3 has 18 residues. The CDR3 region is CASSAPEDQGVGSYEQYF. CDR3 sequence (DNA): TGTGCCAGCAGCGCACCAGAAGACCAGGGAGTAGGCTCCTACGAGCAGTACTTC.

Many counts were recorded for this clonotype. The chain recombines TRBV3-1 with TRBJ2-5; D tentatively reads TRBD1 or TRBD2 (5 bases each). The CDR3 extends over 13 amino acids. CDR1 is LGHDT and CDR2 is YNNKEL in the germline V gene (reference sequence). V dropped 6 bases and J dropped 3 bases, with 11 bases sitting between them. CDR3 sequence reads: CASRVRGKETQYF. DNA for the CDR3: TGTGCCAGCAGAGTCCGGGGCAAAGAGACCCAGTACTTC.

The chain combines TRBV6-6 with TRBJ1-1, with 7 bases that match TRBD1. The junction had 11 bases not matched to a gene; V was cut back by 2 bases and J by 2 bases. CDR3 length: 17 residues. Per germline, CDR1 MNHNY and CDR2 SVGAGI (reference sequence). CDR3 residues: CASSYALPGTANTEAFF. The DNA for the CDR3 is TGTGCCAGCAGTTACGCCTTACCGGGGACAGCAAACACTGAAGCTTTCTTT.

This clonotype was seen more than once but under ten times. V and J are TRBV13 and TRBJ2-1; 11 nucleotides align to TRBD2. Germline CDR1 reads PRHDT; CDR2 reads FYEKMQ (reference sequence). The CDR3 consists of 16 residues. V gave up 5 bases and J gave up 8 bases; unmatched junction bases: 11. The CDR3 DNA follows: TGTGCCAGCAGCCCATACCTAGCGGGGGGCATAGATGAGCAGTTCTTC. Translation gives CASSPYLAGGIDEQFF. Full variable domain (missing parts from reference TRBV13 and TRBJ2-1): AAGVIQSPRHLIKEKRETATLKCYPIPRHDTVYWYQQGPGQDPQFLISFYEKMQSDKGSIPDRFSAQQFSDYHSELNMSSLELGDSALYFCASSPYLAGGIDEQFFGPGTRLTVL.